These 8 T cell receptor beta chains originate from one sample sequenced in a study of T cell responses to AZD1222 COVID-19 vaccine. Only in-frame clones appear in the TCRdb table, and some are missing; sequencing was by immunoSEQ multiplex PCR. The repertoire holds fewer than 90,000 clones, around nine tenths seen once, with around 10% in the top ten. This specimen consisted of peripheral blood, obtained 28 days after the second AZD1222 dose. These receptor sequences come from an adult who received the AZD1222 COVID-19 vaccine.

This chain uses TRBV9 with TRBJ2-1; 9 nucleotides line up with TRBD1. J was trimmed by 4 bases and V by 4 bases; bases with no gene match: 6. The germline V gene has CDR1 SGDLS and CDR2 YYNGEE. This CDR3 is built from 15 residues. The CDR3 reads CASSPGQGPYNEQFF. The CDR3 bases are TGTGCCAGCAGCCCCGGACAGGGGCCTTACAATGAGCAGTTCTTC.

This chain's CDR3 is CASSPRWERGYGYTF. The CDR3 DNA reads TGCGCCAGCAGCCCTCGGTGGGAGCGGGGCTATGGCTACACCTTC. The rearrangement uses TRBV5-1 and TRBJ1-2, with unresolved D. The CDR3 extends over 15 amino acids. The V and J ends lost 4 bases and 4 bases respectively, with 17 bases between them. Germline V lookup: CDR1 SGHRS, CDR2 YFSETQ. Supplemented by reference TRBV5-1 and TRBJ1-2, the full variable domain reads KAGVTQTPRYLIKTRGQQVTLSCSPISGHRSVSWYQQTPGQGLQFLFEYFSETQRNKGNFPGRFSGRQFSNSRSEMNVSTLELGDSALYLCASSPRWERGYGYTFGSGTRLTVV.

This chain uses TRBV12-2 with TRBJ1-4; the listed D gene, TRBD1, was not tested against the DNA. TRBV12-2 is recorded as a pseudogene. The CDR3 covers 15 residues. The CDR3 nucleotides read TGTGCAAGTCGCGGACAAAGAGCAACTAATGAAAAACTGTTTTTT. Translating it yields CASRGQRATNEKLFF.

The rearrangement links TRBV5-6 to TRBJ2-1, with 9 bases identical to TRBD1. V shed 5 bases, J shed 7 bases, and the junction held 10 bases outside the gene matches. The CDR3 is 15 amino acids. Germline CDR1 is SGHDT and CDR2 is YYEEEE. CDR3 sequence: CASSTGTGFYNEQFF. The CDR3 DNA sequence: TGTGCCAGCAGTACCGGGACAGGGTTTTATAATGAGCAGTTCTTC.

This chain uses TRBV28 with TRBJ1-5; 8 nucleotides align to TRBD1. The CDR3 is made up of 14 amino acids. V was pared by 6 bases and J by 5 bases, with 6 bases of the junction left unmatched. CDR1 and CDR2 (germline): MDHEN, SYDVKM. The CDR3 protein is CASRGQEGHQPQHF. CDR3 bases: TGTGCCAGCAGGGGACAGGAAGGACATCAGCCCCAGCATTTT. The entire variable domain, with the rest obtained from reference TRBV28 and TRBJ1-5, is as follows: DVKVTQSSRYLVKRTGEKVFLECVQDMDHENMFWYRQDPGLGLRLIYFSYDVKMKEKGDIPEGYSVSREKKERFSLILESASTNQTSMYLCASRGQEGHQPQHFGDGTRLSIL.

The chain combines TRBV19 with TRBJ2-1; D is perhaps TRBD1 (6 bases). Germline V CDR1 and CDR2: LNHDA, SQIVND (reference sequence). This CDR3 spans 12 amino acids. V was pared by 9 bases and J by 6 bases, with 12 bases between. DNA for the CDR3: TGTGCCAGCTCCCAGGGGCCCAATGAGCAGTTCTTC. It encodes CASSQGPNEQFF.

As to this clone: At the DNA level, this CDR3 is encoded by other sequences in the same sample as well. CDR3 DNA sequence: TGCAGTGCCAGGACAGGGGCCGGCTACACCTTC. Amino acid sequence: CSARTGAGYTF. The chain is built from TRBV20-1 and TRBJ1-2, with 9 bases that match TRBD1. Trimming took 6 bases from V and 8 from J; bases not matched to a gene: 4. Germline CDR1 is DFQATT and CDR2 is SNEGSKA (reference sequence). This CDR3 comprises 11 residues.

The chain couples TRBV5-1 to TRBJ1-4, with TRBD1 as a possible D gene (5 bases). CDR1 SGHRS and CDR2 YFSETQ come from the germline V gene. This CDR3 is built from 15 residues. V was clipped by 1 base and J by 8 bases, with 15 bases between them. CDR3 coding DNA: TGCGCCAGCAGCTTGAGGCAGACCAAGGGGGAAAAACTGTTTTTT. Residues: CASSLRQTKGEKLFF.